These 23 T cell receptor beta chains share one sample of origin, sequenced in a study of blood T cell repertoires in COVID-19 (dated by TCRdb to 2018 to 2020). To prepare the library, the immunoSEQ multiplex PCR assay was applied. TCRdb mirrors the immuneACCESS table, restricted to in-frame sequences. Some clones are absent from its copies; in checked studies, under half trace to an unresolved V gene, and the reason for the others is unknown. Present in this sample are over 350,000 clones, about 89% of which were seen just once. Roughly 0.9% of the sample is taken by the ten largest. Material for sequencing was PBMCs or T cells enriched from blood (not recorded which). These receptors were taken from a woman aged 35 to 49 who had been exposed to COVID-19.

V gene TRBV5-6 combines with J gene TRBJ1-6; 12 bases match TRBD1. CDR1 and CDR2 (germline): SGHDT, YYEEEE. V was clipped by 4 bases and J by 7 bases; unmatched bases: 3. This CDR3 is 15 amino acids long. The CDR3 sequence: CASSRGQGANSPLHF. DNA for the CDR3: TGTGCCAGCAGCCGGGGACAGGGGGCAAATTCACCCCTCCACTTT.

This rearrangement joins TRBV2 to TRBJ1-2, with D tentatively TRBD1 (5 bases). The length of the CDR3 is 16 residues. The V end lost 5 bases, the J end lost 6 bases, and 22 bases lay between the germline ends. Germline V gene data show CDR1 as SNHLY and CDR2 as FYNNEI. The DNA of the CDR3 is TGTGCCAGCAGTCCCCGACTAGGAGGATGGGGGGATGGCTACACCTTC. Its protein is CASSPRLGGWGDGYTF.

Concerning this clone: The junction does not match germline at one end; this may be a read error. V gene TRBV11-3 combines with J gene TRBJ1-1; 7 bases are a match to TRBD1. The germline V gene encodes CDR1 SGHNT and CDR2 YENEEA. This CDR3 comprises 11 residues. This chain's CDR3 is CASSSTGVPSF. In nucleotides, the CDR3 is TGTGCCAGCAGCTCAACAGGGGTCCCCTCCTTT.

Comment on this clone: Other DNA sequences in the sample encode the same CDR3. This chain joins TRBV9 and TRBJ1-4; D gene unclear. This CDR3 has 15 residues. Per the germline V gene, CDR1 is SGDLS and CDR2 is YYNGEE. Trimming removed 2 bases at V and 0 bases at J, with 8 bases between. CDR3 loop: CASSVSGTTNEKLFF. CDR3 coding DNA: TGTGCCAGCAGCGTCTCCGGGACAACTAATGAAAAACTGTTTTTT.

The rearrangement joins TRBV25-1 to TRBJ1-1, with TRBD1 as a possible D gene (5 bases). Germline loops: CDR1 MGHDK, CDR2 SYGVNS. The CDR3 has 14 residues. V gave up 5 bases and J gave up 5 bases, with 15 bases separating them. Here the CDR3 DNA reads TGTGCCAGCAGTCAGGGCTGGGGTAGTACTGAAGCTTTCTTT. Its protein product is CASSQGWGSTEAFF.

V usage is TRBV6-2 or TRBV6-3 and J usage is TRBJ1-2, with 7 bases identical to TRBD1. V gave up 4 bases and J gave up 0 bases; unmatched junction bases: 11. In germline, CDR1 is MNHEY, CDR2 SVGEGT. This CDR3 contains 17 residues. The CDR3 region is CASSSPSTGRANYGYTF. The CDR3 DNA reads as TGTGCCAGCAGTTCCCCATCGACAGGGAGAGCTAACTATGGCTACACCTTC.

The gene calls are TRBV5-4 and TRBJ2-5; 12 bases align to TRBD1. The V gene end was trimmed by 5 bases and the J gene end by 5 bases; junction bases not matched to a gene: 10. The CDR3 is 16 residues long. Per germline, CDR1 SGHNT and CDR2 YYREEE (reference sequence). The CDR3 here is CASRRLGQGARETQYF. For the CDR3, the DNA is TGTGCCAGCAGGAGGTTGGGACAGGGGGCTCGGGAGACCCAGTACTTC.

The chain employs TRBV6-4 and TRBJ2-5; 13 bases align to TRBD2. This CDR3 region has 15 residues. Unmatched junction bases numbered 0, after V lost 3 bases and J lost 2 bases. Looked up from germline, CDR1 is MRHNA and CDR2 is SNTAGT. In nucleotides, the CDR3 is TGTGCCAGCAGTGAACTAGCGGGGGGGCAAGAGACCCAGTACTTC. It is translated as CASSELAGGQETQYF.

This chain joins TRBV6-2 or TRBV6-3 and TRBJ1-5; D not resolved. Trimming stripped 5 bases from V and 6 bases from J, with 14 bases between. CDR1 MNHEY and CDR2 SVGEGT come from the germline V gene. The CDR3 totals 14 residues. CDR3 loop: CASSQDSPSQPQHF. The DNA of the CDR3 is TGTGCCAGCAGTCAAGATAGCCCTTCTCAGCCCCAGCATTTT.

V usage is TRBV28 and J usage is TRBJ2-5; 7 bases are a match to TRBD1. With 3 bases clipped from V and 4 bases from J, the junction kept 5 bases outside the gene matches. Per the germline V gene, CDR1 is MDHEN and CDR2 is SYDVKM. CDR3 length: 14 amino acids. CDR3 residues: CASSFQTGSETQYF. CDR3 in DNA: TGTGCCAGCAGTTTCCAGACAGGGTCAGAGACCCAGTACTTC. Based on the CDR3 plus reference TRBV28 and TRBJ2-5, the full variable domain is DVKVTQSSRYLVKRTGEKVFLECVQDMDHENMFWYRQDPGLGLRLIYFSYDVKMKEKGDIPEGYSVSREKKERFSLILESASTNQTSMYLCASSFQTGSETQYFGPGTRLLVL.

This chain joins TRBV6-5 and TRBJ1-2; D may be TRBD1 (6 bases). CDR1 is MNHEY, CDR2 SVGAGI, per germline. CDR3 length: 12 amino acids. V lost 8 bases to trimming and J lost 4 bases, with 11 bases between them. CDR3 DNA: TGTGCCAGCGCGGACAGAGCCTATGGCTACACCTTC. Translated, it gives CASADRAYGYTF.

The rearrangement uses TRBV9 and TRBJ2-1; weak D call: TRBD1 (6 bases). V was trimmed by 0 bases and J by 8 bases, leaving 12 bases between them. CDR3 length: 14 amino acids. Germline CDR1 and CDR2: SGDLS and YYNGEE. CDR3 sequence: CASSVENRADEQFF. For the CDR3, the DNA is TGTGCCAGCAGCGTAGAGAACAGGGCCGATGAGCAGTTCTTC.

V is TRBV29-1 and J is TRBJ2-7; TRBD1 is a possible D gene (5 bases). Germline V gives CDR1 SQVTM, CDR2 ANQGSEA. The CDR3 covers 12 residues. Trimming cost V 6 bases and J 0 bases, with 9 bases left between them. CDR3: CSVTGASYEQYF. For the CDR3, the DNA is TGCAGCGTCACAGGAGCCTCCTACGAGCAGTACTTC.

V gene TRBV6-2 or TRBV6-3 combines with J gene TRBJ1-2; D not certain. The V end lost 4 bases, the J end lost 0 bases, and 9 bases lay between the germline ends. Germline lookup yields CDR1 MNHEY and CDR2 SVGEGT. The CDR3 is 14 residues long. The DNA of the CDR3 is TGTGCCAGCAGTTCTGGCTCCGCTAACTATGGCTACACCTTC. Protein product: CASSSGSANYGYTF.

The chain has TRBV18 and TRBJ2-2; TRBD1 matches at 12 bases. From germline, CDR1 is KGHSH and CDR2 LQKENI. J was trimmed by 4 bases and V by 5 bases; bases with no gene match: 8. This CDR3 comprises 17 residues. In DNA form, the CDR3 reads TGTGCCAGCTCATCCCGGGACAGGGGGCTTGGCACCGGGGAGCTGTTTTTT. This codes for CASSSRDRGLGTGELFF. The entire variable domain, with the rest obtained from reference TRBV18 and TRBJ2-2, is as follows: NAGVMQNPRHLVRRRGQEARLRCSPMKGHSHVYWYRQLPEEGLKFMVYLQKENIIDESGMPKERFSAEFPKEGPSILRIQQVVRGDSAAYFCASSSRDRGLGTGELFFGEGSRLTVL.

This clone appeared once. This chain connects TRBV7-6 to TRBJ1-6, with 7 nucleotides matching TRBD1. The CDR3 is 16 residues long. From germline, CDR1 is SGHVS and CDR2 FNYEAQ. The V segment lost 5 bases and the J segment 9 bases; nucleotides outside the gene matches: 13. The CDR3 DNA is TGTGCCAGCAGCCCAGGGTACAGGGGCAACGGTTCACCCCTCCACTTT. It yields the protein CASSPGYRGNGSPLHF.

The chain combines TRBV4-1 with TRBJ1-2; a weak D match, TRBD1 (6 bases). The germline V gene has CDR1 MGHRA and CDR2 YSYEKL. This CDR3 has 15 amino acids. V lost 0 bases, J lost 7 bases, and 15 bases lay in between. The DNA for the CDR3 is TGCGCCAGCAGCCAAGATAGGCAGGGGATTCGTGGCTACACCTTC. It specifies CASSQDRQGIRGYTF.

The chain uses TRBV18 and TRBJ1-2; 8 bases are shared with TRBD1. V trimming: 3 bases; J trimming: 7 bases; junction bases outside the gene matches: 4. Germline-derived CDR1 and CDR2 are KGHSH and LQKENI. CDR3 size: 13 residues. CDR3 in amino acids: CASSPGQDLGYTF. As DNA, the CDR3 is TGTGCCAGCTCACCGGGACAGGATCTTGGCTACACCTTC.

This clone was seen once. The chain employs TRBV7-9 and TRBJ2-5, with D tentatively TRBD1 (6 bases). Germline V CDR1 and CDR2: SEHNR, FQNEAQ (reference sequence). The CDR3 runs to 15 residues. V was pared by 4 bases and J by 5 bases, with 17 bases between. The CDR3: CASSSYVDRRETQYF. CDR3 bases: TGTGCCAGCAGCTCCTATGTAGACAGGCGGGAGACCCAGTACTTC. Together with reference TRBV7-9 and TRBJ2-5, the CDR3 gives the full variable domain: DTGVSQNPRHKITKRGQNVTFRCDPISEHNRLYWYRQTLGQGPEFLTYFQNEAQLEKSRLLSDRFSAERPKGSFSTLEIQRTEQGDSAMYLCASSSYVDRRETQYFGPGTRLLVL.

The gene calls are TRBV7-9 and TRBJ1-2; D perhaps matches TRBD1 (6 bases). Germline CDR1 is SEHNR and CDR2 is FQNEAQ (reference sequence). This CDR3 spans 12 amino acids. Trimming cost V 4 bases and J 3 bases, with 6 bases left between them. The CDR3 region has the DNA TGTGCCAGCAGCTGGACAGACTATGGCTACACCTTC. Residues: CASSWTDYGYTF.

The chain is built from TRBV11-2 and TRBJ2-4; tentative D call: TRBD1 (6 bases). Germline CDR1 reads SGHAT; CDR2 reads FQNNGV. The CDR3 contains 14 residues. The V end was cut by 6 bases, the J end by 0 bases, with 9 bases between. The CDR3 protein is CASSPGVAKNIQYF. The CDR3 DNA is TGTGCCAGCAGTCCAGGGGTAGCCAAAAACATTCAGTACTTC.

This clone appeared once. This chain links TRBV7-2 with TRBJ1-4, with TRBD1 matching over 7 bases. The junction had 5 bases not matched to a gene; V was cut back by 2 bases and J by 5 bases. The germline gives CDR1 SGHTA, CDR2 FQGNSA. The CDR3 runs to 15 residues. Here the CDR3 reads CASSLSGTANEKLFF. In nucleotides, the CDR3 is TGTGCCAGCAGCTTATCCGGGACAGCGAATGAAAAACTGTTTTTT.

The chain recombines TRBV2 with TRBJ1-5; a weak D match, TRBD1 (5 bases). The germline V gene has CDR1 SNHLY and CDR2 FYNNEI. The germline V and J ends were trimmed by 3 bases and 7 bases, with 10 bases remaining between them. This CDR3 spans 13 amino acids. This CDR3 is CASSDGGRQPQHF. Written as DNA, the CDR3 is TGTGCCAGCAGTGACGGGGGACGGCAGCCCCAGCATTTT.